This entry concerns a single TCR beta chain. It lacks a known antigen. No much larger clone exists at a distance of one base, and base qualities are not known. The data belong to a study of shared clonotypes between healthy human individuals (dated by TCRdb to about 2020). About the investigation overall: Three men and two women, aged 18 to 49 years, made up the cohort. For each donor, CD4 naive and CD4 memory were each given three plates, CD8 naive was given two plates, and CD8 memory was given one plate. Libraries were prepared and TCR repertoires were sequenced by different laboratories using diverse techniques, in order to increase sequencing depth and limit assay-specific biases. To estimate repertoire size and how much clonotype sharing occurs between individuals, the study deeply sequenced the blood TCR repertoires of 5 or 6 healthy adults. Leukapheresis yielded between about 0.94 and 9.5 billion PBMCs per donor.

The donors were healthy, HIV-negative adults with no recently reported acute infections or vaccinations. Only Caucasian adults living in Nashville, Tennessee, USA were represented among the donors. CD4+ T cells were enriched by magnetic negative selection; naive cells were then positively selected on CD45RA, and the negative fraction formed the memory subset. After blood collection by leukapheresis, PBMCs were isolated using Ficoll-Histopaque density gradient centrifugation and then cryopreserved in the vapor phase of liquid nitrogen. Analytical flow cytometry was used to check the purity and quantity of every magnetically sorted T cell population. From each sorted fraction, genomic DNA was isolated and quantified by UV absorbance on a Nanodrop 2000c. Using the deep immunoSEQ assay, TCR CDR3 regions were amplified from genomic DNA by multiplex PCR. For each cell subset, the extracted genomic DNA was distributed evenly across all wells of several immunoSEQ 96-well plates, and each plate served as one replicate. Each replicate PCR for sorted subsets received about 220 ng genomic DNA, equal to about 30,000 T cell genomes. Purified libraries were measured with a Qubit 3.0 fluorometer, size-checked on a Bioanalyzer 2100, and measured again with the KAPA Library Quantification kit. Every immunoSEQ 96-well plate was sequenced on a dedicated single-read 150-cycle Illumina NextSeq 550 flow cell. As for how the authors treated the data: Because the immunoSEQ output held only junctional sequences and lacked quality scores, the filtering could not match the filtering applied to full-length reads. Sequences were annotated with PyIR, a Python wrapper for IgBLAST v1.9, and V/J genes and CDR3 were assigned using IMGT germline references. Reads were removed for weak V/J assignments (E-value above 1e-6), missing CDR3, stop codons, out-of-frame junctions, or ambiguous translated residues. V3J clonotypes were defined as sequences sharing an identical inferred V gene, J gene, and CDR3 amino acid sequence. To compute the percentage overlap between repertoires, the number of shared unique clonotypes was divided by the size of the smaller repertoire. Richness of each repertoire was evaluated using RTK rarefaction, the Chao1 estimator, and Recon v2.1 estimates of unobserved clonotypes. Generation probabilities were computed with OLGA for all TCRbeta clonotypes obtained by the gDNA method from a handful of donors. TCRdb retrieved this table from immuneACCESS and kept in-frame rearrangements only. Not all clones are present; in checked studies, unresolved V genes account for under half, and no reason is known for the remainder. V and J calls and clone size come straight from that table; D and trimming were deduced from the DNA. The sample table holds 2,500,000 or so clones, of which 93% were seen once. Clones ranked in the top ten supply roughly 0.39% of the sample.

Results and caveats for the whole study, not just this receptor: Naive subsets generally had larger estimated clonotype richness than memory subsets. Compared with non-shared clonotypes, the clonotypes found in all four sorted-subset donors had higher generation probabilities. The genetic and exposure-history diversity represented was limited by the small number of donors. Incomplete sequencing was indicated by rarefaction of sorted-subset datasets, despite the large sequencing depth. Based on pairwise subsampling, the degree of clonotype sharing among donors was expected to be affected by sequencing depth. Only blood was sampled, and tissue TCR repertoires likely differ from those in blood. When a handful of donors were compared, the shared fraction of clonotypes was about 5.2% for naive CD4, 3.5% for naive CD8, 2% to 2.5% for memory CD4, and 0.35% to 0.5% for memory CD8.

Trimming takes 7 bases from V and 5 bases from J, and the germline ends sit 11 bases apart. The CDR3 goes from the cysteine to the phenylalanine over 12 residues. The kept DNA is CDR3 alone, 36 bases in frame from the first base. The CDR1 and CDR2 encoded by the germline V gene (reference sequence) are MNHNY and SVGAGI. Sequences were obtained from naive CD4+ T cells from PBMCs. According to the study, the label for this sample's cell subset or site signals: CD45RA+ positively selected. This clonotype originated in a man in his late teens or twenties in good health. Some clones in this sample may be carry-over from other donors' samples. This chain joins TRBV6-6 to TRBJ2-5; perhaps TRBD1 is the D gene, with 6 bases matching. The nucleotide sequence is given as TGTGCCAGCAACGAGGGGGTTGAGACCCAGTACTTC. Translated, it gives CASNEGVETQYF.